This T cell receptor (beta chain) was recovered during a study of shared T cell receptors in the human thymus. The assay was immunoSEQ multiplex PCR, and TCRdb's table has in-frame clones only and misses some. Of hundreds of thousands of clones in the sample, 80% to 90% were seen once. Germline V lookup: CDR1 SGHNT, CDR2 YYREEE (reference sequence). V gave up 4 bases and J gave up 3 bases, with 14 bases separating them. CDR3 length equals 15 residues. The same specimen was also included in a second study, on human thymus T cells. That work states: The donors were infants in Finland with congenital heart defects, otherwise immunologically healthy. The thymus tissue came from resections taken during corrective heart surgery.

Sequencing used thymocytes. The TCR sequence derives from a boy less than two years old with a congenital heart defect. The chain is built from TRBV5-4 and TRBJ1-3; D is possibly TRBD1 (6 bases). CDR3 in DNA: TGTGCCAGCAGCGACGAAGGGACATATGGAAACACCATATATTTT. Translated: CASSDEGTYGNTIYF.